The 9 T cell receptor beta chains below all came from one sample that was sequenced in a study of shared clonotypes between healthy human individuals. Repertoires were generated with immunoSEQ multiplex PCR, while TCRdb's copy carries only in-frame clones and drops some. This sample has more than 2 million clones, with approximately 95% found just once. Specimen: naive CD4+ T cells sorted from blood. Noted subset: CD45RA+ positively selected. The receptors shown here come from a man younger than 35 in good health.

This clone was recorded only once. The CDR3 coding sequence is TGTGCCAGCAGCCTACGGAGGGAGGCGGCCTACGAGCAGTACTTC. Amino acids: CASSLRREAAYEQYF. V and J are TRBV14 and TRBJ2-7; a weak D match, TRBD2 (6 bases). The CDR3 runs 15 residues. V lost 4 bases and J lost 2, with 15 bases in between. Germline V gene data show CDR1 as SGHDN and CDR2 as FVKESK.

In its sample, this clone was seen once. The V and J genes are TRBV19 and TRBJ2-2; D unresolved. The germline V gene has CDR1 LNHDA and CDR2 SQIVND (reference sequence). There are 13 residues in the CDR3. V lost 7 bases and J 2 bases, leaving 8 bases between the germline ends. The CDR3 sequence: CASNGRNTGELFF. The CDR3 nucleotides read TGTGCCAGTAACGGACGTAACACCGGGGAGCTGTTTTTT.

CDR3 in amino acids: CASSLKTSSYNEQFF. As DNA, the CDR3 is TGTGCCAGCAGTCTGAAAACAAGCTCCTACAATGAGCAGTTCTTC. The chain recombines TRBV27 with TRBJ2-1; the D is unclear. This CDR3 has 15 amino acids. V shed 5 bases and J shed 0 bases, with 11 bases lying between them. Germline V gives CDR1 MNHEY, CDR2 SMNVEV (reference sequence).

The chain employs TRBV11-2 and TRBJ2-3, with D hard to call. V lost 3 bases, J lost 2 bases, and 15 bases lay in between. The CDR3 sequence is 16 residues long. The V gene's germline CDR1 is SGHAT and CDR2 FQNNGV. The CDR3 is CASSFGLSGHTDTQYF. CDR3 DNA: TGTGCCAGCAGCTTTGGGTTATCTGGGCACACAGATACGCAGTATTTT.

The chain joins TRBV6-6 to TRBJ1-1; D not certain. CDR1 is MNHNY, CDR2 SVGAGI, per germline (reference sequence). Trimming took off 6 bases at V and 1 base at J, with 9 bases between the two ends. This CDR3 has 13 residues. CDR3 residues: CASRVLENTEAFF. The CDR3 nucleotides read TGTGCCAGCAGGGTATTAGAGAACACTGAAGCTTTCTTT.

Concerning this clone: This sample also contains other DNA sequences that code for the same CDR3. This chain connects TRBV7-2 to TRBJ1-6; 7 bases align to TRBD1. V lost 5 bases, J lost 6 bases, and 4 bases stayed unmatched. The V gene's germline CDR1 is SGHTA and CDR2 FQGNSA. The CDR3 spans 14 residues. The CDR3 sequence is CASSPGTVNSPLHF. DNA of the CDR3: TGTGCCAGCAGCCCCGGGACAGTTAATTCACCCCTCCACTTT.

V gene TRBV28 combines with J gene TRBJ2-2, with unresolved D. This CDR3 is built from 13 residues. Germline V CDR1 and CDR2: MDHEN, SYDVKM. V was pared by 8 bases and J by 1 base, with 8 bases between. CDR3 protein: CASGLRNTGELFF. The CDR3 DNA sequence: TGTGCCAGCGGCCTAAGGAACACCGGGGAGCTGTTTTTT.

The J gene is TRBJ2-2, the V gene TRBV7-3; maybe TRBD1 (6 bases). This CDR3 has 15 residues. The V and J ends lost 5 bases and 1 base respectively, with 11 bases between them. CDR1 is SGHTA and CDR2 is FQGTGA in the germline V gene. CDR3 amino acids: CASSLQGGNTGELFF. The CDR3 DNA sequence: TGTGCCAGCAGCCTCCAAGGGGGGAACACCGGGGAGCTGTTTTTT.

This chain links TRBV30 with TRBJ2-1; possibly TRBD1 for D (7 bases). This CDR3 has 13 amino acids. Germline lookup yields CDR1 GTSNPN and CDR2 SVGIG (reference sequence). With 8 bases removed from V and 2 bases from J, the gap between germline ends came to 13 bases. The CDR3 loop is CAGGTDAYNEQFF. The CDR3 DNA follows: TGTGCCGGAGGGACAGACGCCTACAATGAGCAGTTCTTC.